The 4 T cell receptor beta chains reported below all come from one sample, sequenced in a study of cytomegalovirus exposure and HLA in healthy donors. Some clones are missing from TCRdb's copy, which holds only in-frame ones; the method was immunoSEQ multiplex PCR. The profile shows fewer than 120,000 clones, approximately 88% of them singletons. Source material: PBMCs. These receptors originate from a young woman in good health and CMV-seropositive.

This clone was seen just once. The chain employs TRBV27 and TRBJ2-7; a weak D match, TRBD2 (6 bases). Trimming removed 1 base at V and 5 bases at J, with 15 bases between. The CDR3 is 15 residues long. The germline V gene has CDR1 MNHEY and CDR2 SMNVEV (reference sequence). CDR3 sequence reads: CASSLFLSGADEQYF. The CDR3 DNA sequence: TGTGCCAGCAGTTTATTCCTATCGGGAGCCGACGAGCAGTACTTC.

The rearrangement uses TRBV14 and TRBJ2-5; D remains unclear. The V gene lost 1 base and the J gene lost 7 bases, with 10 bases spanning the gap. The CDR3 contains 13 residues. CDR1 is SGHDN, CDR2 FVKESK, per germline. CDR3 loop: CASSQAVRGTQYF. In DNA form, the CDR3 reads TGTGCCAGCAGCCAAGCAGTACGTGGGACCCAGTACTTC.

This clone was recorded only once. This chain joins TRBV7-9 and TRBJ2-3, with 8 bases fitting TRBD1. The germline V gene has CDR1 SEHNR and CDR2 FQNEAQ (reference sequence). This CDR3 contains 16 residues. V was pared by 5 bases and J by 2 bases, with 9 bases of the junction left unmatched. CDR3 in amino acids: CASSRHRDRSTDTQYF. CDR3 in DNA: TGTGCCAGCAGCCGACACCGGGACAGGTCCACAGATACGCAGTATTTT.

The chain combines TRBV19 with TRBJ1-1, with 10 nucleotides matching TRBD1. J was trimmed by 7 bases and V by 1 base; bases with no gene match: 3. The length of the CDR3 is 14 residues. The germline V gene has CDR1 LNHDA and CDR2 SQIVND (reference sequence). The CDR3 DNA follows: TGTGCCAGTAGTATAGTCGGGACAGGGGTTGAAGCTTTCTTT. This translates into CASSIVGTGVEAFF.